This T cell receptor beta chain emerged from a study of cytotoxic CD8 clonotypes in ibrutinib-treated CLL (dated by TCRdb to about 2021). About the investigation overall: The cohort was composed of more than ten relapsed/refractory and roughly 15 treatment-naive patients; IGHV unmutated status was identified in 17 to 18 patients. Responses were partial in around 24 patients and complete in 2; after median around 68 months follow-up, approximately 15 stayed in remission and about twelve progressed. Longitudinal samples were available for about 30% of the roughly 90 trial participants. Response samples were obtained after a median of around eleven months of treatment, with a range of roughly 6 to 36 months. Cryopreserved peripheral blood mononuclear cells were obtained before treatment, at response, and at either sustained remission or disease progression. Every sample from remission and from progressive disease was obtained while the patients were still on ibrutinib. On average, each sample yielded 255,043 productive templates and around 100,000 productive rearrangements. Results and caveats for the whole study, not just this receptor: Public clonotypes were rare and either shrank or stayed stable during treatment, and the rise in clonality at ibrutinib response reflected expansion of private clonotypes. Baseline clonality exceeded that of age-matched healthy donors and correlated strongly with circulating CD8+ T-cell counts. Sustained-remission and progressing patients did not have matched sampling times, and lymph node repertoires were not examined. Clonality rose at ibrutinib response, remained stable during sustained remission, and dropped back toward baseline at progression.

Notes on this clone: No antigen is known for it. Base-call qualities are not available, and no considerably larger clone is one nucleotide away.

From cysteine to phenylalanine, the CDR3 is 14 amino acids long. Only the CDR3 DNA stays, 42 bases, in frame from base 1. CDR1 and CDR2, looked up from the germline V gene, are MNHEY and SVGAGI. The junction shows trimming of 7 bases on V and 10 bases on J, and the gene matches do not reach 12 bases of it. A MiSeq instrument was used for deep resolution sequencing, which targeted depths ranging from 1 in 1 million up to 1 in 200,000 T cells, with coverage averaging 10x for each clonotype. TCR beta libraries were generated with the immunoSEQ hsTCRB Kit. The original methods were these. Data were analyzed with ImmunoSEQ Data Assistant and ImmunoSEQ Analyzer, with V, D and J genes assigned per IMGT definitions. Clonality, with values ranging from 0 to 1, was calculated as one minus the normalized Shannon entropy of productive rearrangement frequencies. Public clonotype analysis was restricted to overrepresented clonotypes comprising at least 0.05% of each patient's repertoire. About twelve repertoires from age-matched healthy donors, obtained from immuneACCESS, served as clonality controls. TCRdb mirrors the immuneACCESS table, restricted to in-frame sequences. Some clones are absent from its copies; in checked studies, under half trace to an unresolved V gene, and the reason for the others is unknown. V and J calls and clone size come straight from that table; D and trimming were deduced from the DNA. For this sample there are some 93,000 clones; about 78% appear just once. Jointly, the top ten make up 25% to 40% of the sample.

The time point label for this specimen denotes: approximately twelve months on ibrutinib. For TCR beta library preparation, about 2 micrograms of genomic DNA was extracted from cryopreserved PBMCs. Longitudinal blood samples from CLL patients receiving ibrutinib monotherapy were subjected to high-throughput TCR beta sequencing. The patients were enrolled in a single-center, open-label phase 2 trial of ibrutinib monotherapy. This clonotype was sampled from a human donor with chronic lymphocytic leukemia. The sequence joins TRBV6-5 to TRBJ2-1; 8 bases in the junction line up with TRBD2. The material sequenced was PBMCs, taken after 12 months of ibrutinib treatment. The CDR3 corresponds to CASTRGGRSDEQFF. Read as DNA, the sequence is TGTGCCAGCACCCGGGGGGGCCGATCAGACGAGCAGTTCTTC.